A selection of T cell receptor beta chains follows, all from one sample in a study of TIL therapy for anti-PD-1-resistant metastatic lung cancer. Repertoires were generated with immunoSEQ multiplex PCR, while TCRdb's copy carries only in-frame clones and drops some. Of approximately 53,000 clones listed, less than 80% are singletons. This material consisted of blood, taken at baseline. These receptors were taken from a woman between 25 and 80 years old with non-small cell lung cancer. Each CDR3 is given with its conserved first and last residue. The order of the fields is clone size, D gene, J gene, V gene, CDR3 protein, CDR3 DNA. D genes are given only for firm matches. Rows may omit the clone size; those that give it use once, few, many or a size class.

abundance: NA; d_gene: NA; j_gene: TRBJ1-1; v_gene: TRBV6-5; CDR3aa: CASSYSGGFNTEAFF; CDR3nt: TGTGCCAGCAGTTACTCGGGGGGATTTAACACTGAAGCTTTCTTT
abundance: NA; d_gene: NA; j_gene: TRBJ2-2; v_gene: TRBV6-1; CDR3aa: CASDLSAANTGELFF; CDR3nt: TGTGCCAGCGATTTGTCGGCAGCGAACACCGGGGAGCTGTTTTTT
abundance: NA; d_gene: NA; j_gene: TRBJ2-6; v_gene: TRBV27; CDR3aa: CASSSTGTTGANVLTF; CDR3nt: TGTGCCAGCAGTTCAACCGGGACAACTGGGGCCAACGTCCTGACTTTC
abundance: NA; d_gene: TRBD1; j_gene: TRBJ1-6; v_gene: TRBV29-1; CDR3aa: CSVATGDSPLHF; CDR3nt: TGCAGCGTTGCCACAGGGGATTCACCCCTCCACTTT
abundance: NA; d_gene: TRBD1; j_gene: TRBJ2-2; v_gene: TRBV5-1; CDR3aa: CASSLGTGGIGELFF; CDR3nt: TGCGCCAGCAGCCTAGGGACAGGGGGCATCGGGGAGCTGTTTTTT
abundance: NA; d_gene: NA; j_gene: TRBJ2-7; v_gene: TRBV28; CDR3aa: CASSDTSLEQYF; CDR3nt: TGTGCCAGCAGTGATACTAGCCTCGAGCAGTACTTC
abundance: NA; d_gene: NA; j_gene: TRBJ1-1; v_gene: TRBV2; CDR3aa: CATAADRSNTEAFF; CDR3nt: TGTGCCACCGCGGCGGACAGATCGAACACTGAAGCTTTCTTT
abundance: NA; d_gene: NA; j_gene: TRBJ2-7; v_gene: TRBV5-4; CDR3aa: CASSLQGYEQYF; CDR3nt: TGTGCCAGCAGCTTGCAGGGCTACGAGCAGTACTTC
abundance: NA; d_gene: NA; j_gene: TRBJ1-3; v_gene: TRBV27; CDR3aa: CASSPEYGNTIYF; CDR3nt: TGTGCCAGCAGTCCAGAGTACGGAAACACCATATATTTT
abundance: NA; d_gene: TRBD1; j_gene: TRBJ2-1; v_gene: TRBV7-2; CDR3aa: CASSDRGYSYNEQFF; CDR3nt: TGTGCCAGCAGCGACAGGGGGTACTCCTACAATGAGCAGTTCTTC
abundance: few; d_gene: NA; j_gene: TRBJ2-3; v_gene: TRBV27; CDR3aa: CASRGLAESTDTQYF; CDR3nt: TGTGCCAGCCGGGGGCTAGCGGAGAGCACAGATACGCAGTATTTT
abundance: NA; d_gene: TRBD1; j_gene: TRBJ1-4; v_gene: TRBV7-2; CDR3aa: CASSLGTGRYEKLFF; CDR3nt: TGTGCCAGCAGCTTAGGGACAGGGAGGTATGAAAAACTGTTTTTT
abundance: NA; d_gene: TRBD1; j_gene: TRBJ2-7; v_gene: TRBV27; CDR3aa: CASSLSPGTGYEQYF; CDR3nt: TGTGCCAGCAGTTTATCGCCCGGGACAGGGTACGAGCAGTACTTC
abundance: NA; d_gene: NA; j_gene: TRBJ2-1; v_gene: TRBV13; CDR3aa: CASSSRRENNEQFF; CDR3nt: TGTGCCAGCAGCTCACGGAGGGAGAACAATGAGCAGTTCTTC
abundance: once; d_gene: TRBD1; j_gene: TRBJ2-7; v_gene: TRBV6-6; CDR3aa: CASSHPTGTYEQYF; CDR3nt: TGTGCCAGCAGTCACCCGACAGGGACCTACGAGCAGTACTTC
abundance: few; d_gene: NA; j_gene: TRBJ1-2; v_gene: TRBV6-4; CDR3aa: CASSPTGGSHYGYTF; CDR3nt: TGTGCCAGCAGTCCCACCGGGGGGTCACACTATGGCTACACCTTC
abundance: NA; d_gene: NA; j_gene: TRBJ1-1; v_gene: TRBV28; CDR3aa: CASSGAARGTEAFF; CDR3nt: TGTGCCAGCAGTGGGGCGGCGAGGGGCACTGAAGCTTTCTTT
abundance: NA; d_gene: NA; j_gene: TRBJ2-1; v_gene: TRBV6-5; CDR3aa: CASSYSGPRSYNEQFF; CDR3nt: TGTGCCAGCAGTTACTCGGGACCTCGCTCCTACAATGAGCAGTTCTTC
abundance: NA; d_gene: NA; j_gene: TRBJ2-5; v_gene: TRBV5-6; CDR3aa: CASSLANPQETQYF; CDR3nt: TGTGCCAGCAGCTTGGCGAATCCTCAAGAGACCCAGTACTTC
abundance: NA; d_gene: NA; j_gene: TRBJ2-5; v_gene: TRBV27; CDR3aa: CASSAGQPLETQYF; CDR3nt: TGTGCCAGCAGTGCGGGACAGCCTTTGGAGACCCAGTACTTC
abundance: few; d_gene: NA; j_gene: TRBJ1-1; v_gene: TRBV6-6; CDR3aa: CASSRNTEAFF; CDR3nt: TGTGCCAGCAGCAGAAACACTGAAGCTTTCTTT
abundance: once; d_gene: NA; j_gene: TRBJ1-1; v_gene: TRBV19; CDR3aa: CASSIGGGGTEAFF; CDR3nt: TGTGCCAGTAGTATAGGCGGGGGAGGGACTGAAGCTTTCTTT
abundance: NA; d_gene: NA; j_gene: TRBJ2-7; v_gene: TRBV6-5; CDR3aa: CASSYDRDSYEQYF; CDR3nt: TGTGCCAGCAGTTACGACAGAGACTCCTACGAGCAGTACTTC
abundance: once; d_gene: NA; j_gene: TRBJ1-6; v_gene: TRBV30; CDR3aa: CAWSPKGVSSYNSPLHF; CDR3nt: TGTGCCTGGAGCCCTAAGGGAGTGAGCTCCTATAATTCACCCCTCCACTTT
abundance: NA; d_gene: NA; j_gene: TRBJ1-2; v_gene: TRBV5-8; CDR3aa: CASASFGYTF; CDR3nt: TGTGCCAGCGCCTCCTTCGGCTACACCTTC
abundance: NA; d_gene: TRBD2; j_gene: TRBJ2-1; v_gene: TRBV5-1; CDR3aa: CASSLEGTSGYNEQFF; CDR3nt: TGCGCCAGCAGCCTGGAGGGGACTAGCGGCTACAATGAGCAGTTCTTC
abundance: few; d_gene: NA; j_gene: TRBJ1-5; v_gene: TRBV2; CDR3aa: CASSDVVSRNQPQHF; CDR3nt: TGTGCCAGCAGTGACGTGGTCTCGAGGAATCAGCCCCAGCATTTT
abundance: NA; d_gene: TRBD2; j_gene: TRBJ2-7; v_gene: TRBV2; CDR3aa: CASRGGTSGDYEQYF; CDR3nt: TGTGCCAGCAGGGGAGGGACTAGCGGGGACTACGAGCAGTACTTC
abundance: NA; d_gene: TRBD1; j_gene: TRBJ1-4; v_gene: TRBV6-1; CDR3aa: CATHSTGGTNEKLFF; CDR3nt: TGTGCCACCCATTCGACAGGGGGAACTAATGAAAAACTGTTTTTT
abundance: NA; d_gene: NA; j_gene: TRBJ2-7; v_gene: TRBV9; CDR3aa: CASSVSSGASYEQYF; CDR3nt: TGTGCCAGCAGCGTATCCTCAGGTGCCTCCTACGAGCAGTACTTC
abundance: NA; d_gene: TRBD2; j_gene: TRBJ2-3; v_gene: TRBV28; CDR3aa: CASSHPIAGPTDTQYF; CDR3nt: TGTGCCAGCAGCCACCCGATAGCGGGACCGACAGATACGCAGTATTTT
abundance: NA; d_gene: NA; j_gene: TRBJ2-1; v_gene: TRBV19; CDR3aa: CASRGGRLAYNEQFF; CDR3nt: TGTGCCAGTAGGGGAGGTCGGTTAGCGTACAATGAGCAGTTCTTC
abundance: NA; d_gene: TRBD2; j_gene: TRBJ2-2; v_gene: TRBV5-1; CDR3aa: CASSLISGGTTGELFF; CDR3nt: TGCGCCAGCAGCTTGATTAGCGGGGGGACCACCGGGGAGCTGTTTTTT
abundance: NA; d_gene: NA; j_gene: TRBJ2-3; v_gene: TRBV7-2; CDR3aa: CASSSAWGSTDTQYF; CDR3nt: TGTGCCAGCAGCTCCGCGTGGGGCTCCACAGATACGCAGTATTTT
abundance: few; d_gene: NA; j_gene: TRBJ1-2; v_gene: TRBV9; CDR3aa: CASSVGGGYTF; CDR3nt: TGTGCCAGCAGCGTAGGGGGTGGCTACACCTTC
abundance: NA; d_gene: TRBD1; j_gene: TRBJ1-5; v_gene: TRBV19; CDR3aa: CASSPGQGLNSQPQHF; CDR3nt: TGTGCCAGTAGTCCAGGACAGGGGTTAAATAGTCAGCCCCAGCATTTT
abundance: few; d_gene: NA; j_gene: TRBJ2-6; v_gene: TRBV5-1; CDR3aa: CASMEGPGANVLTF; CDR3nt: TGCGCCAGCATGGAGGGTCCTGGGGCCAACGTCCTGACTTTC
abundance: NA; d_gene: TRBD2; j_gene: TRBJ2-7; v_gene: TRBV5-1; CDR3aa: CASSLESGALREQYF; CDR3nt: TGCGCCAGCAGCTTGGAAAGCGGGGCTCTACGGGAGCAGTACTTC
abundance: once; d_gene: TRBD1; j_gene: TRBJ2-3; v_gene: TRBV29-1; CDR3aa: CSVETGADTQYF; CDR3nt: TGCAGCGTTGAAACAGGGGCAGATACGCAGTATTTT
abundance: NA; d_gene: NA; j_gene: TRBJ2-5; v_gene: TRBV11-2; CDR3aa: CASSLRLRNLQETQYF; CDR3nt: TGTGCCAGCAGCTTAAGGCTCAGGAATCTCCAAGAGACCCAGTACTTC
abundance: NA; d_gene: TRBD2; j_gene: TRBJ2-3; v_gene: TRBV9; CDR3aa: CASSAGEGGLGDTQYF; CDR3nt: TGTGCCAGCAGCGCCGGGGAGGGCGGCCTGGGAGATACGCAGTATTTT
abundance: NA; d_gene: NA; j_gene: TRBJ2-3; v_gene: TRBV7-3; CDR3aa: CASSLGLGDGYFTDTQYF; CDR3nt: TGTGCCAGCAGCTTAGGGTTGGGGGACGGATATTTCACAGATACGCAGTATTTT
abundance: few; d_gene: NA; j_gene: TRBJ2-7; v_gene: TRBV7-9; CDR3aa: CASSLVDEQYF; CDR3nt: TGTGCCAGCAGCTTAGTGGACGAGCAGTACTTC
abundance: NA; d_gene: NA; j_gene: TRBJ1-5; v_gene: TRBV27; CDR3aa: CASSPHTGTPNQPQHF; CDR3nt: TGTGCCAGCAGTCCTCACACAGGGACCCCCAATCAGCCCCAGCATTTT
abundance: NA; d_gene: NA; j_gene: TRBJ1-2; v_gene: TRBV10-3; CDR3aa: CAISDSGWGVDGYTF; CDR3nt: TGTGCCATCAGTGACTCTGGGTGGGGAGTTGATGGCTACACCTTC
abundance: NA; d_gene: NA; j_gene: TRBJ1-4; v_gene: TRBV7-2; CDR3aa: CASSSREARPTTNEKLFF; CDR3nt: TGTGCCAGCAGCTCCCGGGAGGCCCGCCCAACAACTAATGAAAAACTGTTTTTT
abundance: NA; d_gene: TRBD2; j_gene: TRBJ2-1; v_gene: TRBV18; CDR3aa: CASSPKGTSSYNEQFF; CDR3nt: TGTGCCAGCTCACCCAAAGGGACTAGCTCCTACAATGAGCAGTTCTTC